This T cell receptor (beta chain) comes out of a study of response to subunit inactivated influenza vaccine. The V gene end was trimmed by 5 bases and the J gene end by 4 bases; junction bases not matched to a gene: 10. CDR3 length: 16 residues. The germline CDR1 and CDR2 sequences are LNHDA and SQIVND (reference sequence). TCRdb analysed the RT-PCR reads with MiXCR anew, one entry per CDR3 protein. The sample carries a few hundred thousand distinct CDR3 sequences, over 9% recorded once. Specimen: non-naive T cells sorted from PBMCs, collected 14 to 15 days before vaccination. The TCR was taken from a man aged 45 to 65 who received an inactivated influenza vaccine. The chain employs TRBV19 and TRBJ2-2; 7 bases match TRBD2. This chain's CDR3 is CASSPYTGTTTGELFF. DNA of the CDR3: TGTGCCAGTAGTCCCTACACCGGGACTACCACCGGGGAGCTGTTTTTT.